A selection of T cell receptor beta chains follows, all from one sample in a study of blood T cell repertoires in COVID-19. Using immunoSEQ multiplex PCR, the repertoire was profiled, and TCRdb retains in-frame clones only, with some absent. The repertoire holds 450,000 or so clones, less than 95% seen once, with 0.6% to 0.7% in the top ten. Material: PBMCs or T cells enriched from blood (not recorded which). These receptors were taken from a young man who had recovered from COVID-19. CDR3s include the opening cysteine and the closing phenylalanine or tryptophan. D genes are given only for firm matches. Not all rows give a size; the values are once, few, many and, for expanded clones, a class.

D gene	J gene	clone size	V gene	CDR3 protein
NA	TRBJ2-3	NA	TRBV30	CAWTSSTDTQYF
NA	TRBJ1-5	NA	TRBV19	CASNSRGNQPQHF
TRBD1	TRBJ1-4	NA	TRBV3-1/TRBV3-2	CASSQVPGTGDEKLFF
NA	TRBJ2-1	NA	TRBV29-1	CSVATVYNEQFF
NA	TRBJ2-5	NA	TRBV28	CASSTGETQYF
NA	TRBJ2-5	NA	TRBV5-4	CASSPRELETQYF
TRBD1	TRBJ1-4	few	TRBV19	CASSRGQGSSEKLFF
NA	TRBJ1-2	NA	TRBV18	CASSPPVPSVGYTF
TRBD2	TRBJ2-1	NA	TRBV30	CASVPTGRTRSNEQFF
TRBD1	TRBJ1-2	once	TRBV28	CASSFTRTGTHGYTF
NA	TRBJ2-3	NA	TRBV5-1	CASSSDRFTDTQYF
NA	TRBJ2-3	NA	TRBV5-4	CASSRRAGTSPDTQYF